The clone carrying this TCR beta chain appeared a few times. Its antigen is unidentified. The authors used template switching to add a universal primer site and gave cDNA unique molecular identifiers. Each CDR3 protein is one row after TCRdb ran MiXCR on the 5' RACE reads. Here the sample spans roughly 720,000 distinct CDR3 sequences, about 20% being singletons. The data originate from a study of identical twins. Study-level findings and limits: Instead of following the same donors, the conclusions were based on cross-sectional statistical analysis.

Everyone who donated was a healthy Caucasian. Trimming took off 1 base at V and 4 bases at J, with 13 bases between the two ends. The length of the CDR3 is 15 residues. Germline CDR1 MGHDK, CDR2 SYGVNS. The data also belong to a second study, concerning T cells expressing NK-cell markers. That investigation notes: The sequencing cohort of eight donors included seven HCMV-seropositive individuals and one seronegative individual.

Specimen: PBMCs. The V gene is TRBV25-1, the J gene TRBJ1-1; no clear D gene. This clonotype was sampled from a young woman in good health. The CDR3 here is CASSEWETPGTEAFF. CDR3 sequence (DNA): TGTGCCAGCAGTGAATGGGAAACCCCGGGCACTGAAGCTTTCTTT.